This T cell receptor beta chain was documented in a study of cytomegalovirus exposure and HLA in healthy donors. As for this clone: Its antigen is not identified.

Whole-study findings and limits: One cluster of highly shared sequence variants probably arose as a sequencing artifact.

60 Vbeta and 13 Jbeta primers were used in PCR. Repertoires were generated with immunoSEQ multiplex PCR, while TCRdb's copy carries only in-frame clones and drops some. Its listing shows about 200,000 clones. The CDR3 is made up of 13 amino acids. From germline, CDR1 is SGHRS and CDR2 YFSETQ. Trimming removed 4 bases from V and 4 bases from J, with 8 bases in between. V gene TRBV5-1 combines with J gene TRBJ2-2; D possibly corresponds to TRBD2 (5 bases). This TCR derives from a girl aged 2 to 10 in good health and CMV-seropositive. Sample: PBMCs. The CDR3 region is CASSERPTGELFF. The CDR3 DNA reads TGCGCCAGCAGCGAGCGGCCCACCGGGGAGCTGTTTTTT.